These 32 T cell receptor beta chains came from one sample sequenced in a study of PD-1 blockade in classical Hodgkin lymphoma (dated by TCRdb to the early 2020s). Library generation was performed with the immunoSEQ multiplex PCR assay. The table comes from immuneACCESS by way of TCRdb, which keeps in-frame sequences with V and J called. Part of the clones is missing from these tables; in studies checked, under half for an unresolved V gene and the rest for unknown reasons. The sample contains around 13,000 clones, 80% to 95% of them found a single time. The top ten clonotypes cover approximately 20% of the sample. This specimen's time point label, per the study, means: cycle 1 day 1 (C1D1), immediately before nivolumab initiation. Every trial patient had relapsed following autologous stem cell transplantation, and prior brentuximab vedotin exposure was what differed among cohorts A, B and C. The material was peripheral blood mononuclear cells (PBMCs), obtained at baseline. The source of these receptors is a human donor with classical Hodgkin lymphoma.

This chain joins TRBV2 and TRBJ1-1; no firm D call. CDR3 length equals 14 residues. The V end was cut by 7 bases, the J end by 1 base, with 13 bases between. Per germline, CDR1 SNHLY and CDR2 FYNNEI. The CDR3 bases are TGTGCCAGCAACCTAGACGGAAGGAACACTGAAGCTTTCTTT. Residues: CASNLDGRNTEAFF.

The chain has TRBV4-1 and TRBJ1-1; TRBD1 is a possible D gene (6 bases). The V end was cut by 1 base, the J end by 6 bases, with 9 bases between. The CDR3 length is 13 residues. Germline CDR1 and CDR2: MGHRA and YSYEKL. CDR3 sequence reads: CASSQARGPEAFF. CDR3 bases: TGCGCCAGCAGCCAAGCCAGGGGACCTGAAGCTTTCTTT.

The V call is TRBV2, the J call TRBJ2-6, with no clear D. This CDR3 is built from 12 residues. Trimming cost V 8 bases and J 4 bases, with 6 bases left between them. Germline CDR1 reads SNHLY; CDR2 reads FYNNEI. The CDR3, as DNA: TGTGCCAGCGACTTAGGGGCCAACGTCCTGACTTTC. Amino acid sequence: CASDLGANVLTF.

The CDR3 nucleotides are TGCGCCAGCAGCTTGGGAGGGGAACTCTACGAGCAGTACTTC. Translated: CASSLGGELYEQYF. This rearrangement joins TRBV5-1 to TRBJ2-7, with D possibly called TRBD1 or TRBD2 (5 bases each). The CDR3 is 14 residues long. Trimming left V 0 bases short and J 3 bases short, with 10 bases between. Per germline, CDR1 SGHRS and CDR2 YFSETQ.

The chain is built from TRBV7-6 and TRBJ2-1; no clear D. CDR1 and CDR2 from the germline V gene are SGHVS and FNYEAQ. The CDR3 is made up of 14 amino acids. Trimming shortened V by 2 bases and J by 7 bases, and 12 bases separated the two germline ends. The CDR3 sequence is CASSLLDLRNEQFF. In DNA, the CDR3 is TGTGCCAGCAGCTTATTAGACTTGAGAAATGAGCAGTTCTTC.

The genes are TRBV27 and TRBJ2-7, with D perhaps TRBD1 or TRBD2 (5 bases each). Between the trimmed V and J ends, which lost 0 bases and 4 bases, there was a span of 16 bases. The CDR3 contains 16 residues. Germline values: CDR1 MNHEY, CDR2 SMNVEV (reference sequence). The CDR3 region has the DNA TGTGCCAGCAGTTTATCAAGACGGGGACCCGGGTACGAGCAGTACTTC. It codes for CASSLSRRGPGYEQYF.

V is TRBV7-8 and J is TRBJ2-2; 11 positions agree with TRBD2. V lost 4 bases, J lost 3 bases, and 4 bases stayed unmatched. Germline V gene lookup returns CDR1 SGHVS and CDR2 FQNEAQ. There are 16 residues in the CDR3. CDR3 residues: CASSSRLAGYTGELFF. For the CDR3, the DNA is TGTGCCAGCAGCTCGCGACTAGCGGGGTACACCGGGGAGCTGTTTTTT.

This rearrangement joins TRBV6-1 to TRBJ1-4, with TRBD1 identical over 8 bases. Trimming cost V 1 base and J 7 bases; bases outside gene matches: 8. This CDR3 is 16 amino acids long. Germline loops: CDR1 MNHNS, CDR2 SASEGT. CDR3 amino acids: CASSEERTGLIEKLFF. CDR3 nucleotides: TGTGCCAGCAGTGAAGAGAGGACAGGGCTGATTGAAAAACTGTTTTTT.

This chain links TRBV5-1 with TRBJ1-1; 7 nucleotides line up with TRBD1. From germline, CDR1 is SGHRS and CDR2 YFSETQ. CDR3 size: 18 residues. With V trimmed by 0 bases and J by 1 base, 12 bases remained unmatched. CDR3 sequence: CASSLVSGGSPTNTEAFF. The CDR3 nucleotides read TGCGCCAGCAGCTTGGTTTCAGGGGGATCCCCGACGAACACTGAAGCTTTCTTT.

This sequence joins TRBV9 and TRBJ2-1, with D possibly being TRBD2 (5 bases). V was cut by 3 bases and J by 1 base, with 11 bases left in between. The germline gives CDR1 SGDLS, CDR2 YYNGEE. This CDR3 has 15 amino acids. The CDR3 reads CASSASGLSYNEQFF. The DNA for the CDR3 is TGTGCCAGCAGCGCGAGCGGTCTTTCCTACAATGAGCAGTTCTTC.

The chain's CDR3 is CASSLGAFSNYGYTF. CDR3 nucleotide sequence: TGTGCCAGCAGCTTGGGCGCTTTTTCTAACTATGGCTACACCTTC. The chain employs TRBV5-5 and TRBJ1-2, with D unclear. From germline, CDR1 is SGHKS and CDR2 YYEKEE (reference sequence). V lost 0 bases and J lost 0, with 9 bases in between. CDR3 length: 15 amino acids.

The V gene is TRBV19, the J gene TRBJ1-1; D is unclear. V was pared by 5 bases and J by 3 bases, with 4 bases between. Germline CDR1 LNHDA, CDR2 SQIVND (reference sequence). This CDR3 contains 11 residues. CDR3 region: CASSLHTEAFF. CDR3 nucleotide sequence: TGTGCCAGTAGTCTCCACACTGAAGCTTTCTTT. The entire variable domain, with the rest obtained from reference TRBV19 and TRBJ1-1, is as follows: DGGITQSPKYLFRKEGQNVTLSCEQNLNHDAMYWYRQDPGQGLRLIYYSQIVNDFQKGDIAEGYSVSREKKESFPLTVTSAQKNPTAFYLCASSLHTEAFFGQGTRLTVV.

This chain links TRBV5-6 with TRBJ2-5; the D gene is possibly TRBD2 (5 bases). This CDR3 is 12 amino acids long. CDR1 is SGHDT and CDR2 is YYEEEE in the germline V gene. V was pared by 5 bases and J by 4 bases, with 9 bases between. CDR3 DNA sequence: TGTGCCAGCAGATCAGAGGGAGAGACCCAGTACTTC. Protein product: CASRSEGETQYF. Full variable domain (outside the CDR3, taken from reference TRBV5-6 and TRBJ2-5): DAGVTQSPTHLIKTRGQQVTLRCSPKSGHDTVSWYQQALGQGPQFIFQYYEEEERQRGNFPDRFSGHQFPNYSSELNVNALLLGDSALYLCASRSEGETQYFGPGTRLLVL.

The genes are TRBV5-1 and TRBJ2-5; 7 nucleotides match TRBD2. Germline CDR1 reads SGHRS; CDR2 reads YFSETQ. V dropped 4 bases and J dropped 1; count of bases not matched to a gene: 7. The CDR3 has 15 amino acids. CDR3 nucleotide sequence: TGCGCCAGCAGCACGTACGGGAGGTCCCAAGAGACCCAGTACTTC. Protein product: CASSTYGRSQETQYF.

This chain joins TRBV5-1 and TRBJ1-1, with TRBD1 as a possible D gene (5 bases). The CDR3 consists of 16 residues. The V end was cut by 5 bases, the J end by 1 base, with 18 bases between. Germline V lookup: CDR1 SGHRS, CDR2 YFSETQ. CDR3 region: CASRQPPGKRNTEAFF. The CDR3 nucleotides are TGCGCCAGCAGACAACCTCCAGGGAAAAGGAACACTGAAGCTTTCTTT.

The V and J genes are TRBV30 and TRBJ1-6; 9 bases fit TRBD1. The CDR3 covers 14 residues. With V trimmed by 0 bases and J by 15 bases, 9 bases remained unmatched. Germline CDR1 reads GTSNPN; CDR2 reads SVGIG (reference sequence). CDR3 sequence: CAWSVLGTGTHLHF. The CDR3 nucleotides read TGTGCCTGGAGTGTATTAGGGACAGGGACTCACCTCCACTTT.

The genes are TRBV5-1 and TRBJ2-5, with 10 nucleotides matching TRBD1. The junction had 3 bases not matched to a gene; V was cut back by 2 bases and J by 5 bases. This CDR3 is 14 amino acids long. Germline V lookup: CDR1 SGHRS, CDR2 YFSETQ. CDR3 in amino acids: CASSFGDRGETQYF. CDR3 nucleotide sequence: TGCGCCAGCAGCTTTGGGGACAGGGGTGAGACCCAGTACTTC.

This chain joins TRBV5-4 and TRBJ2-3, with 7 nucleotides matching TRBD1. This CDR3 spans 14 amino acids. Losses at the gene ends were 4 bases for V and 7 bases for J; bases not matched to a gene: 9. From germline, CDR1 is SGHNT and CDR2 YYREEE (reference sequence). The chain's CDR3 is CASSPGQQDYTQYF. The CDR3 DNA follows: TGTGCCAGCAGCCCGGGACAGCAAGACTATACGCAGTATTTT.

V and J are TRBV9 and TRBJ2-3; possibly TRBD1 or TRBD2 for D (5 bases each). The CDR3 length is 12 residues. V was pared by 9 bases and J by 0 bases, with 8 bases between. The V gene's germline CDR1 is SGDLS and CDR2 YYNGEE. CDR3 sequence (DNA): TGTGCCACCGGGGACAGCACAGATACGCAGTATTTT. The encoded protein is CATGDSTDTQYF. Based on the CDR3 plus reference TRBV9 and TRBJ2-3, the full variable domain is DSGVTQTPKHLITATGQRVTLRCSPRSGDLSVYWYQQSLDQGLQFLIQYYNGEERAKGNILERFSAQQFPDLHSELNLSSLELGDSALYFCATGDSTDTQYFGPGTRLTVL.

This sequence joins TRBV21-1 and TRBJ2-3. TRBV21-1 represents a pseudogene. The CDR3 covers 13 residues. This CDR3 reads CASSKEVTDTQYF. The DNA of the CDR3 is TGTGCCAGCAGCAAAGAGGTAACAGATACGCAGTATTTT.

CDR3 protein: CASSPPADSRYTF. In nucleotides, the CDR3 is TGCGCCAGCAGCCCCCCCGCGGACAGCCGCTACACCTTC. V gene TRBV4-1 combines with J gene TRBJ1-2, with a possible D match to TRBD1 (6 bases). CDR1 MGHRA and CDR2 YSYEKL come from the germline V gene. Trimming shortened V by 4 bases and J by 9 bases, and 15 bases separated the two germline ends. The CDR3 extends over 13 amino acids.

The rearrangement joins TRBV27 to TRBJ2-7; D not certain. This CDR3 is 11 amino acids long. Germline V lookup: CDR1 MNHEY, CDR2 SMNVEV (reference sequence). Trimming removed 4 bases at V and 2 bases at J, with 3 bases between. CDR3 nucleotide sequence: TGTGCCAGCAGTTCCACCTACGAGCAGTACTTC. Translation: CASSSTYEQYF.

In this sample, this clone turned up a few times. The chain has TRBV11-2 and TRBJ1-5; 8 nucleotides align to TRBD1. This CDR3 has 18 residues. CDR1 and CDR2 (germline): SGHAT, FQNNGV. V was clipped by 5 bases and J by 1 base; unmatched bases: 13. CDR3 protein: CASSPAPRGRISNQPQHF. For the CDR3, the DNA is TGTGCCAGCAGCCCGGCCCCCAGGGGGCGCATAAGCAATCAGCCCCAGCATTTT.

The chain joins TRBV5-1 to TRBJ2-7; D gene uncertain. The germline V gene encodes CDR1 SGHRS and CDR2 YFSETQ. CDR3 length: 15 residues. The V end lost 0 bases, the J end lost 4 bases, and 14 bases lay between the germline ends. The CDR3 coding sequence is TGCGCCAGCAGCTTGGATTATGGCACGATTTACGAGCAGTACTTC. This encodes CASSLDYGTIYEQYF.

The chain links TRBV2 to TRBJ1-5; 12 positions match TRBD1. The CDR3 runs to 15 residues. With 6 bases clipped from V and 6 bases from J, the junction kept 6 bases outside the gene matches. The germline V gene encodes CDR1 SNHLY and CDR2 FYNNEI. The CDR3 reads CASSGTGGSSQPQHF. CDR3 bases: TGTGCCAGCAGCGGGACAGGGGGCTCAAGTCAGCCCCAGCATTTT.

This clone was found a few times. This sequence joins TRBV7-6 and TRBJ2-7; D is tentatively TRBD1 or TRBD2 (5 bases each). Trimming removed 4 bases at V and 3 bases at J, with 10 bases between. Per the germline V gene, CDR1 is SGHVS and CDR2 is FNYEAQ. This CDR3 spans 13 amino acids. CDR3 sequence: CASSSGPNYEQYF. The DNA for the CDR3 is TGTGCCAGCAGCTCGGGACCGAACTACGAGCAGTACTTC. The entire variable domain, with the rest obtained from reference TRBV7-6 and TRBJ2-7, is as follows: GAGVSQSPRYKVTKRGQDVALRCDPISGHVSLYWYRQALGQGPEFLTYFNYEAQQDKSGLPNDRFSAERPEGSISTLTIQRTEQRDSAMYRCASSSGPNYEQYFGPGTRLTVT.

The chain uses TRBV5-1 and TRBJ2-4; no firm D call. V dropped 0 bases and J dropped 2 bases, with 6 bases sitting between them. Germline loops: CDR1 SGHRS, CDR2 YFSETQ. This CDR3 spans 14 amino acids. This chain's CDR3 is CASSLEGPKNIQYF. The CDR3 DNA follows: TGCGCCAGCAGCTTGGAAGGGCCCAAAAACATTCAGTACTTC.

The chain links TRBV7-8 to TRBJ2-3; 7 bases are a match to TRBD2. CDR3 length equals 14 residues. CDR1 and CDR2 (germline): SGHVS, FQNEAQ. Trimming took 6 bases from V and 6 from J; bases not matched to a gene: 9. CDR3 sequence reads: CASSSLGGLDTQYF. The CDR3, as DNA: TGTGCCAGCAGTTCCCTGGGGGGGTTGGATACGCAGTATTTT.

V gene TRBV4-3 combines with J gene TRBJ1-1; D not resolved. The length of the CDR3 is 12 residues. Per the germline V gene, CDR1 is LGHNA and CDR2 is YSLEER. Between the trimmed V and J ends, which lost 3 bases and 10 bases, there was a span of 12 bases. CDR3 amino acids: CASSQGRLAAFF. CDR3 nucleotide sequence: TGCGCCAGCAGCCAGGGAAGGTTGGCAGCTTTCTTT.

The chain combines TRBV5-1 with TRBJ2-1; TRBD2 matches at 7 bases. CDR1 and CDR2 (germline): SGHRS, YFSETQ. V was pared by 4 bases and J by 4 bases, with 5 bases of the junction left unmatched. The CDR3 is 14 residues long. The CDR3 is CASSRDYFYNEQFF. The CDR3 DNA reads as TGCGCCAGCAGCCGGGACTACTTTTACAATGAGCAGTTCTTC. Drawing the rest from reference TRBV5-1 and TRBJ2-1, the complete variable domain is KAGVTQTPRYLIKTRGQQVTLSCSPISGHRSVSWYQQTPGQGLQFLFEYFSETQRNKGNFPGRFSGRQFSNSRSEMNVSTLELGDSALYLCASSRDYFYNEQFFGPGTRLTVL.

J is TRBJ1-1 and V is TRBV7-8; no clear D. The CDR3 is 13 residues long. V shed 1 base and J shed 3 bases, with 6 bases lying between them. Germline V gene lookup returns CDR1 SGHVS and CDR2 FQNEAQ. The CDR3 protein is CASSLGLDTEAFF. The DNA of the CDR3 is TGTGCCAGCAGCTTAGGGTTGGACACTGAAGCTTTCTTT.

V and J are TRBV14 and TRBJ2-7; no definite D call. There are 11 residues in the CDR3. Per the germline V gene, CDR1 is SGHDN and CDR2 is FVKESK. Trimming stripped 2 bases from V and 3 bases from J, with 2 bases between. The CDR3 bases are TGTGCCAGCAGCCAATTCTACGAGCAGTACTTC. As protein: CASSQFYEQYF.